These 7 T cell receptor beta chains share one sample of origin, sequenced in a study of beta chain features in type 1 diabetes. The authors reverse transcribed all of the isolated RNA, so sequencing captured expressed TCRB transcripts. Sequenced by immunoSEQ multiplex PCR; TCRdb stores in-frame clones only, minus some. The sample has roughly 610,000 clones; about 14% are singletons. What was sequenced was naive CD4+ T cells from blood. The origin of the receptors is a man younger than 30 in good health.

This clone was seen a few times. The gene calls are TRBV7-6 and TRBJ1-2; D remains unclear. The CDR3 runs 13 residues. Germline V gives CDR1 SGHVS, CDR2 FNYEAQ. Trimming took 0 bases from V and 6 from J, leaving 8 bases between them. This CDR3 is CASSLAPGNGYTF. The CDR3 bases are TGTGCCAGCAGCTTAGCGCCGGGCAATGGCTACACCTTC.

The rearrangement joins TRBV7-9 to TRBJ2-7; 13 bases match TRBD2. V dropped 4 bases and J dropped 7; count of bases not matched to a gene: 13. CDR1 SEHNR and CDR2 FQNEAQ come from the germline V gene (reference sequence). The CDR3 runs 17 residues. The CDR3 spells CASSSRLAGGLNPEQYF. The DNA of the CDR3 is TGTGCCAGCAGCTCCAGACTAGCGGGGGGCCTTAACCCGGAGCAGTACTTC.

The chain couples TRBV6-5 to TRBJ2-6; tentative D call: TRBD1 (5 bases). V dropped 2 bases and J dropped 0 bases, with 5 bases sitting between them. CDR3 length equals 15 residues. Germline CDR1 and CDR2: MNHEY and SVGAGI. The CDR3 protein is CASSYDSSGANVLTF. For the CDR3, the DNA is TGTGCCAGCAGTTACGACAGCTCTGGGGCCAACGTCCTGACTTTC.

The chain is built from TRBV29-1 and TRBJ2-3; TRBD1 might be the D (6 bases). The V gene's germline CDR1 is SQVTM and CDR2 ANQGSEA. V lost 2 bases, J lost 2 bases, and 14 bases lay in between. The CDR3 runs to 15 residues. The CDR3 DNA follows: TGCAGCGTTGAATGGGGACAAGGACTCACAGATACGCAGTATTTT. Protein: CSVEWGQGLTDTQYF.

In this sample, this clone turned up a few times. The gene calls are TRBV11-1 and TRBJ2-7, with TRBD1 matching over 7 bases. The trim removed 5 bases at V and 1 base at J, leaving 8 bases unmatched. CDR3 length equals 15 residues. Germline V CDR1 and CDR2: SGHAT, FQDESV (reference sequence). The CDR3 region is CASSISRGFSYEQYF. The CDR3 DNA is TGTGCCAGCAGCATAAGCAGGGGGTTTTCCTACGAGCAGTACTTC.

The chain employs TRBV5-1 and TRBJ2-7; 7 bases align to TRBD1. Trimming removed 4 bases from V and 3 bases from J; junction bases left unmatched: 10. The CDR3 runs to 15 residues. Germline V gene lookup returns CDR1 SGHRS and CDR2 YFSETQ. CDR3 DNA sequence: TGCGCCAGCAGCGGACAAGGACAGGTATTCTACGAGCAGTACTTC. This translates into CASSGQGQVFYEQYF.

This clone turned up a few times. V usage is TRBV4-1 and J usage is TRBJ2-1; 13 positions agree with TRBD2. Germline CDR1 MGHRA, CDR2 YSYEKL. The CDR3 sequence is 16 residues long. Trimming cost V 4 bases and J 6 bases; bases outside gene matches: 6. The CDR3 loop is CASSPLGLAGVNEQFF. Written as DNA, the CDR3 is TGCGCCAGCAGCCCATTAGGACTAGCGGGAGTCAATGAGCAGTTCTTC.